This T cell receptor beta chain stems from a study of CD8 T cells in ankylosing spondylitis. Study observations and caveats: Several highly homologous variants made up a TCR beta motif, and this motif appeared characteristic of ankylosing spondylitis blood.

Construction of TCR beta libraries was performed using quantitative 5'-RACE with molecular barcodes. In TCRdb, the 5' RACE reads were re-called with MiXCR into one record per CDR3 protein. Among roughly 130,000 distinct CDR3 sequences listed, more than 6.5% were seen once. This clonotype was found many times. Its cognate antigen is unknown. In germline, CDR1 is SGHRS, CDR2 YFSETQ. Deletions cut 6 bases from V and 2 bases from J, with 15 bases between. CDR3 length: 15 residues. The chain recombines TRBV5-1 with TRBJ2-1; D may correspond to TRBD1 or TRBD2 (5 bases each). Sequenced material: blood, either unsorted or a sorted T cell fraction (not recorded which). This sequence originates from a male donor with ankylosing spondylitis or in good health (not recorded which). Here the CDR3 DNA reads TGCGCCAGCACCCTAGTCAAGGGACCCTACAATGAGCAGTTCTTC. Amino acid sequence: CASTLVKGPYNEQFF.